One and the same sample provided the 5 T cell receptor beta chains below, sequenced in a study of T cells expressing NK-cell markers. Reprocessing the 5' RACE reads, TCRdb reports a single entry for every CDR3 protein and omits DNA. Its listing shows about 21,000 distinct CDR3 sequences. The sample taken for sequencing was blood T cells: a sorted CD56 or NKG2C T cell subset, CD4+ or CD8+ T cells, or bulk PBMC T cells (not recorded which). The receptors originated from a man aged 18-75 years in good health.

This chain uses TRBV7-2 with TRBJ2-7; the D gene TCRdb calls, TRBD1, cannot be checked with no DNA. The V gene's germline CDR1 is SGHTA and CDR2 FQGNSA. The CDR3 extends over 14 amino acids. CDR3 amino acids: CASSLWTATYEQYF. The full variable domain, in which reference TRBV7-2 and TRBJ2-7 provide the parts outside the CDR3, is GAGVSQSPSNKVTEKGKDVELRCDPISGHTALYWYRQSLGQGLEFLIYFQGNSAPDKSGLPSDRFSAERTGGSVSTLTIQRTQQEDSAVYLCASSLWTATYEQYFGPGTRLTVT.

The chain recombines TRBV5-1 with TRBJ1-1. The CDR3 sequence is 14 residues long. Germline V gives CDR1 SGHRS, CDR2 YFSETQ. CDR3 sequence reads: CASSLLVANTEAFF. The whole variable domain, filled in from reference TRBV5-1 and TRBJ1-1, reads KAGVTQTPRYLIKTRGQQVTLSCSPISGHRSVSWYQQTPGQGLQFLFEYFSETQRNKGNFPGRFSGRQFSNSRSEMNVSTLELGDSALYLCASSLLVANTEAFFGQGTRLTVV.

This chain uses TRBV20-1 with TRBJ2-7; the TCRdb D gene call, TRBD2, has no DNA to confirm it. CDR1 and CDR2 from the germline V gene are DFQATT and SNEGSKA (reference sequence). The CDR3 has 15 amino acids. The CDR3: CSARDGAGNVYEQYF.

This sequence joins TRBV20-1 and TRBJ2-7; the TRBD1 assignment by TCRdb is unverifiable without DNA. The CDR3 extends over 17 amino acids. Germline V gene sequence: CDR1 DFQATT, CDR2 SNEGSKA (reference sequence). The CDR3 region is CSARDSSGGSIWDEQYF.

The rearrangement links TRBV7-9 to TRBJ2-7; TCRdb selects TRBD2, and the lack of DNA leaves this call unchecked. Germline CDR1 reads SEHNR; CDR2 reads FQNEAQ (reference sequence). The CDR3 has 15 residues. CDR3 residues: CASSLGGSLAGEWYF.